Described below is a single T cell receptor (beta chain) sequence and its context. The J segment lost 10 bases and the V segment lost 0 bases, leaving 12 bases of the junction unmatched. This CDR3 has 17 amino acids. The germline gives CDR1 LGHDT, CDR2 YNNKEL (reference sequence). This entry comes from a study of blood T cell repertoires in COVID-19. Clones were read by immunoSEQ multiplex PCR, and TCRdb kept only the in-frame ones, dropping some. The sample has 120,000 or so clones; 88% are singletons. The sequencing sample was made of peripheral blood. This chain uses TRBV3-1 (or the pseudogene TRBV3-2) with TRBJ1-6; 7 positions agree with TRBD1. This sequence originates from a woman aged 45-65 years with acute or convalescent COVID-19. The CDR3 region is CASSQDMTGTSRSPLHF. CDR3 nucleotide sequence: TGTGCCAGCAGCCAAGATATGACAGGGACCTCGAGATCACCCCTCCACTTT.